The 21 T cell receptor beta chains reported below all come from one sample, sequenced in a study of cytomegalovirus exposure and HLA in healthy donors. Primers: 60 Vbeta forward and 13 Jbeta reverse. Generated by immunoSEQ multiplex PCR, the TCRdb table keeps only in-frame clones and is missing some. The sample consists of around 130,000 clones, 70% to 75% of them appearing once. Input material: PBMCs. The receptors derive from a middle-aged woman in good health and CMV-seropositive.

The CDR3 loop reads CASSRGQGLNQPQHF. CDR3 DNA: TGTGCCAGCAGCCGGGGACAGGGTCTAAATCAGCCCCAGCATTTT. The V call is TRBV6-5, the J call TRBJ1-5; TRBD1 matches at 9 bases. Unmatched junction bases numbered 7, after V lost 6 bases and J lost 4 bases. The CDR3 runs to 15 residues. The germline gives CDR1 MNHEY, CDR2 SVGAGI.

The chain recombines TRBV9 with TRBJ1-1; TRBD1 matches 9 bases. With 3 bases clipped from V and 4 bases from J, the junction kept 4 bases outside the gene matches. Germline values: CDR1 SGDLS, CDR2 YYNGEE. This CDR3 contains 14 residues. The CDR3 reads CASSAWDRATEAFF. In DNA, the CDR3 is TGTGCCAGCAGCGCTTGGGACAGGGCCACTGAAGCTTTCTTT.

The table lists this clone with a count of one. Mismatch with germline at one junction end may stem from a read error. The sample contains more than one DNA sequence encoding this CDR3. J is TRBJ1-1 and V is TRBV11-3, with 8 bases fitting TRBD1. Germline V lookup: CDR1 SGHNT, CDR2 YENEEA. This CDR3 is built from 14 residues. CDR3 coding DNA: TGTGCCAGCAGCAAAGGACAGGGCGACACTGAAGCCTTCTTT. It is translated as CASSKGQGDTEAFF.

The J gene is TRBJ1-3, the V gene TRBV28; possible D gene TRBD1, 6 bases. This CDR3 contains 16 residues. V lost 6 bases, J lost 2 bases, and 17 bases lay in between. CDR1 is MDHEN, CDR2 SYDVKM, per germline. In nucleotides, the CDR3 is TGTGCCAGCAGCTTCCGATCGACAGGCGCTGGAAACACCATATATTTT. Protein: CASSFRSTGAGNTIYF. The full variable domain, in which reference TRBV28 and TRBJ1-3 provide the parts outside the CDR3, is DVKVTQSSRYLVKRTGEKVFLECVQDMDHENMFWYRQDPGLGLRLIYFSYDVKMKEKGDIPEGYSVSREKKERFSLILESASTNQTSMYLCASSFRSTGAGNTIYFGEGSWLTVV.

The chain employs TRBV5-1 and TRBJ2-1; tentatively, D is TRBD1 (5 bases). Germline V gene data show CDR1 as SGHRS and CDR2 as YFSETQ. V was pared by 4 bases and J by 4 bases, with 12 bases between. CDR3 length: 14 residues. The CDR3 region has the DNA TGCGCCAGCAGCCCGGCGGACATTTACAATGAGCAGTTCTTC. Residues: CASSPADIYNEQFF. Using reference TRBV5-1 and TRBJ2-1 for the parts outside the CDR3, the full variable domain is KAGVTQTPRYLIKTRGQQVTLSCSPISGHRSVSWYQQTPGQGLQFLFEYFSETQRNKGNFPGRFSGRQFSNSRSEMNVSTLELGDSALYLCASSPADIYNEQFFGPGTRLTVL.

A word on this clone: One junction end disagrees with the germline gene, perhaps due to a read error. CDR3 loop: CASSRHIANTGELFF. As DNA, the CDR3 is TGTGCTAGCAGCCGACATATCGCGAACACCGGGGAGCTGTTTTTT. The rearrangement uses TRBV7-7 and TRBJ2-2; D is unclear. Germline V gene lookup returns CDR1 SSHAT and CDR2 FNYEAQ (reference sequence). This CDR3 has 15 amino acids.

This chain links TRBV30 with TRBJ1-5; 7 positions agree with TRBD1. Germline CDR1 GTSNPN, CDR2 SVGIG (reference sequence). The trim removed 0 bases at V and 6 bases at J, leaving 2 bases unmatched. CDR3 length: 13 residues. CDR3 nucleotide sequence: TGTGCCTGGAGTGTACAGGGGAGTCAGCCCCAGCATTTT. Translation gives CAWSVQGSQPQHF.

The sample holds a few counts of this clone. The same CDR3 arises from other DNA sequences in this sample as well. The genes are TRBV28 and TRBJ1-4; TRBD1 agrees at 7 bases. The V gene's germline CDR1 is MDHEN and CDR2 SYDVKM. V trimming: 2 bases; J trimming: 3 bases; junction bases outside the gene matches: 3. The CDR3 loop spans 15 amino acids. In nucleotides, the CDR3 is TGTGCCAGCAGTTTAACCGGGACAGCTAATGAAAAACTGTTTTTT. This translates into CASSLTGTANEKLFF.

The V gene is TRBV9, the J gene TRBJ2-3, with 9 bases lining up with TRBD2. The germline gives CDR1 SGDLS, CDR2 YYNGEE. After removal of 0 bases from V and 2 bases from J, the junction contained 10 bases not matched to a gene. CDR3 length: 18 amino acids. The CDR3 DNA reads TGTGCCAGCAGCGTAGGACCGCAGCGGGGGGCCCTCACAGATACGCAGTATTTT. Amino acid sequence: CASSVGPQRGALTDTQYF.

The DNA of the CDR3 is TGTGCCAGCAGTTTCTCGGACAGGGCGAACTATGGCTACACCTTC. Its translation: CASSFSDRANYGYTF. The chain uses TRBV28 and TRBJ1-2; 8 bases fit TRBD1. The germline gives CDR1 MDHEN, CDR2 SYDVKM. CDR3 length equals 15 residues. With 3 bases clipped from V and 2 bases from J, the junction kept 5 bases outside the gene matches.

The V and J genes are TRBV4-2 and TRBJ2-1, with 8 bases matching TRBD2. The trim removed 4 bases at V and 6 bases at J, leaving 8 bases unmatched. This CDR3 contains 15 residues. CDR1 is LGHNA, CDR2 YNFKEQ, per germline. The CDR3 nucleotides are TGTGCCAGCAGCCCTAACCGGGGGGGAGGCAATGAGCAGTTCTTC. Translated, it gives CASSPNRGGGNEQFF.

The chain has TRBV7-7 and TRBJ2-2; the match to TRBD1 covers 9 bases. V gave up 5 bases and J gave up 6 bases; unmatched junction bases: 7. Germline V gives CDR1 SSHAT, CDR2 FNYEAQ (reference sequence). This CDR3 has 15 amino acids. Here the CDR3 DNA reads TGTGCCAGCAGCAGCCGGGACAGGGCTCCCGGGGAGCTGTTTTTT. Its protein is CASSSRDRAPGELFF.

V and J are TRBV7-2 and TRBJ2-1; tentative D call: TRBD1 (5 bases). V shed 5 bases and J shed 8 bases, with 22 bases lying between them. The germline V gene has CDR1 SGHTA and CDR2 FQGNSA. The length of the CDR3 is 16 residues. CDR3 in amino acids: CASSQLIQESSDEQFF. The CDR3 bases are TGTGCCAGCAGCCAGCTGATACAGGAGAGCAGCGATGAGCAGTTCTTC.

Of note for this clone: The junction does not match germline at one end; this may be a read error. The chain's CDR3 is CARSGWAVPSGANVLTF. CDR3 coding DNA: TGTGCCCGGAGTGGGTGGGCAGTTCCCTCTGGGGCCAACGTCCTGACTTTC. The rearrangement uses TRBV30 and TRBJ2-6, with D uncertain. The CDR3 contains 17 residues. Germline CDR1 and CDR2: GTSNPN and SVGIG (reference sequence).

This clone has just a few counts. The chain combines TRBV19 with TRBJ2-1, with TRBD2 identical over 10 bases. The CDR3 totals 17 residues. Germline V lookup: CDR1 LNHDA, CDR2 SQIVND (reference sequence). The J segment lost 7 bases and the V segment lost 0 bases, leaving 9 bases of the junction unmatched. The CDR3 DNA follows: TGTGCCAGTAGTATAGAACAAGCGGGAGGGCCTTTGAATGAGCAGTTCTTC. This gives the protein CASSIEQAGGPLNEQFF.

V gene TRBV6-1 combines with J gene TRBJ1-2; 9 bases are a match to TRBD1. The germline V gene encodes CDR1 MNHNS and CDR2 SASEGT. The trim removed 6 bases at V and 4 bases at J, leaving 6 bases unmatched. This CDR3 has 14 residues. Here the CDR3 reads CASRSGTGSYGYTF. The DNA of the CDR3 is TGTGCCAGCAGGTCCGGGACAGGGTCCTATGGCTACACCTTC.

This clone was detected once. The chain has TRBV18 and TRBJ1-4; 9 positions match TRBD1. This CDR3 has 16 residues. V trimming: 3 bases; J trimming: 5 bases; junction bases outside the gene matches: 7. Looked up from germline, CDR1 is KGHSH and CDR2 is LQKENI. This CDR3 reads CASSPRTGAGNEKLFF. Here the CDR3 DNA reads TGTGCCAGCTCACCCCGGACAGGGGCCGGGAATGAAAAACTGTTTTTT.

Only a few counts were recorded for this clone. This rearrangement joins TRBV5-1 to TRBJ1-4, with 9 positions matching TRBD1. Germline V lookup: CDR1 SGHRS, CDR2 YFSETQ. The CDR3 runs 16 residues. V lost 4 bases and J lost 5; bases outside the gene matches: 9. CDR3 coding DNA: TGCGCCAGCAGCCAAGGCGACGGGACAGGGAATGAAAAACTGTTTTTT. As protein: CASSQGDGTGNEKLFF.

This chain links TRBV4-1 with TRBJ1-5, with no clear D. The ends were cut back, 0 bases at V and 2 bases at J, with 8 bases in the middle. The CDR3 sequence is 15 residues long. Germline assignment: CDR1 MGHRA and CDR2 YSYEKL. Here the CDR3 reads CASSQEGSRNQPQHF. DNA for the CDR3: TGCGCCAGCAGCCAAGAGGGTAGCCGCAATCAGCCCCAGCATTTT.

The genes are TRBV28 and TRBJ2-7; 8 bases line up with TRBD2. The CDR3 has 16 amino acids. Losses at the gene ends were 6 bases for V and 0 bases for J; bases not matched to a gene: 10. Per the germline V gene, CDR1 is MDHEN and CDR2 is SYDVKM. The CDR3 here is CASSHISGASSYEQYF. The CDR3 region has the DNA TGTGCCAGCAGCCATATTAGCGGGGCAAGCTCCTACGAGCAGTACTTC.

The CDR3 nucleotides are TGTGCCAGCATTGGGGGACTAGCGGAGGCAAGAAGCTCCTACGAGCAGTACTTC. The encoded protein is CASIGGLAEARSSYEQYF. V usage is TRBV28 and J usage is TRBJ2-7; 11 bases match TRBD2. J lost 0 bases, V lost 7 bases, and 14 bases had no gene match. Germline V lookup: CDR1 MDHEN, CDR2 SYDVKM. The CDR3 spans 18 residues. The full variable domain, its missing parts supplied by reference TRBV28 and TRBJ2-7, is DVKVTQSSRYLVKRTGEKVFLECVQDMDHENMFWYRQDPGLGLRLIYFSYDVKMKEKGDIPEGYSVSREKKERFSLILESASTNQTSMYLCASIGGLAEARSSYEQYFGPGTRLTVT.